The clone carrying this T cell receptor (beta chain) was observed many times. This entry belongs to a study of metastatic and nonmetastatic thyroid tumors. Study-level background: Repertoires were compared across blood and tumor or nodule tissue from malignant and benign thyroid patients.

CDR1 is SQVTM and CDR2 is ANQGSEA in the germline V gene. With V trimmed by 6 bases and J by 1 base, 5 bases remained unmatched. This CDR3 spans 13 amino acids. TCRdb redid the clone calls on the PCR reads using MiXCR. The table has over 9,000 clones, around 26% seen once. Not a single patient had been given any form of treatment at any point before undergoing thyroid surgery. Material for sequencing was adjacent normal tissue. This clonotype originated in a male donor with papillary thyroid cancer or a benign thyroid nodule (not recorded which). Some clones in this sample may be carry-over from other donors' samples. The chain carries TRBV29-1 and TRBJ1-1; 7 bases agree with TRBD1. The CDR3, as DNA: TGCAGCGTCGACAGGGCCGAGAACACTGAAGCTTTCTTT. It encodes CSVDRAENTEAFF.